The source of this TCR beta chain is a study of blood T cell repertoires in COVID-19. Overall study context: Donors in the United States, Italy and Spain gave samples during acute or convalescent COVID-19.

Participants reported their clinical history, and cohort assignment relied on those reports. V dropped 10 bases and J dropped 7 bases, with 19 bases sitting between them. Germline assignment: CDR1 MNHEY and CDR2 SVGAGI. The CDR3 length is 14 residues. This clone came up once. In the source study's methods: Scientists estimated how many nucleated cells there were by amplifying reference gene primers. Generated by immunoSEQ multiplex PCR, the TCRdb table keeps only in-frame clones and is missing some. D and trimming come from the DNA, and the V and J calls and clone size come from that table. The sample consists of some 400,000 clones, over 75% of them appearing once.

This receptor was obtained from a man under 40 who had recovered from COVID-19. The chain joins TRBV6-5 to TRBJ2-2, with D perhaps matching TRBD2 (5 bases). The sequenced sample consisted of PBMCs or T cells enriched from blood (not recorded which). The CDR3 DNA reads as TGTGCCACCTCTCCCGCTAGCAGGATCGGGGAGCTGTTTTTT. As protein: CATSPASRIGELFF.